Reported below is one T cell receptor (beta chain). The antigen it binds to is not known. Per-base quality was not reported, and no clone a single base away is much larger than it. Healthy HIV-negative adults with no recently reported acute infections or vaccinations were included as donors. Every donor was a Caucasian adult residing in Nashville, Tennessee, USA. Magnetic negative selection was used to enrich CD4+ T cells, after which naive cells were positively selected on CD45RA and the negative fraction became the memory subset. After blood collection by leukapheresis, PBMCs were isolated using Ficoll-Histopaque density gradient centrifugation and then cryopreserved in the vapor phase of liquid nitrogen. Purity and quantity of every magnetically sorted T cell population were checked by analytical flow cytometry. Each sorted fraction had its genomic DNA isolated and then quantified by UV absorbance on a Nanodrop 2000c.

TCR CDR3 regions were amplified from genomic DNA by multiplex PCR using the deep immunoSEQ assay. For each cell subset, the extracted genomic DNA was distributed evenly across all wells of several immunoSEQ 96-well plates, and each plate served as one replicate. For sorted subsets, each replicate PCR was loaded with 200 ng genomic DNA, equivalent to 25,000 to 35,000 T cell genomes. The purified libraries were quantified using a Qubit 3.0 fluorometer, sized with a Bioanalyzer 2100, and then quantified again using the KAPA Library Quantification kit. Every immunoSEQ 96-well plate was sequenced on a dedicated single-read 150-cycle Illumina NextSeq 550 flow cell. As for the original processing: Because the immunoSEQ output included only junctional sequences and no quality scores, the filtering could not be the same as the filtering used for full-length reads. Sequences were annotated with PyIR, a Python wrapper for IgBLAST v1.9, using IMGT germline references to assign V/J genes and CDR3. Any read was removed if the V/J assignment was weak (E-value above 1e-6), the CDR3 was missing, or the read contained stop codons, out-of-frame junctions, or ambiguous translated residues. V3J clonotypes were defined as sequences sharing the same inferred V gene, J gene, and CDR3 amino acid sequence. To compute the percentage overlap between repertoires, the number of shared unique clonotypes was divided by the size of the smaller repertoire. RTK rarefaction, the Chao1 estimator, and Recon v2.1 estimates of unobserved clonotypes were used to assess repertoire richness. Generation probabilities for all TCRbeta clonotypes obtained by the gDNA method from a handful of donors were computed using OLGA. This is the immuneACCESS table as TCRdb keeps it, with only in-frame sequences that have V and J called. A part of the clones is gone; compared with another copy, unresolved V genes explain less than half, and the rest is unexplained. That table furnishes V, J and clone size, whereas the DNA furnished D and trimming. Recorded for this sample are roughly 2 million clones; about 95% of them occurred a single time. The ten largest clones capture 0.1% to 0.15% of the sample.

This record comes from a study of shared clonotypes between healthy human individuals (TCRdb year 2020). With respect to the entire study: The cohort included a few men and a couple of women between 18 and 49 years of age. For each donor, CD4 naive and CD4 memory were each run on three plates, CD8 naive on two plates, and CD8 memory on one plate. To estimate repertoire size and how much clonotypes are shared between individuals, the study performed deep sequencing of blood TCR repertoires from 4 to 6 healthy adults. Libraries were prepared and TCR repertoires were sequenced by different laboratories using diverse techniques, in order to increase sequencing depth and limit assay-specific biases. Leukapheresis yielded between about 0.94 and 8.9 billion PBMCs per donor. General study outcomes and caveats: Across a few donors, approximately 5% of naive CD4, 3% to 3.5% of naive CD8, 2.3% of memory CD4, and 0.4% to 0.45% of memory CD8 clonotypes were shared. Incomplete sequencing was indicated by rarefaction of sorted-subset datasets, despite the large sequencing depth. The small number of donors limited the genetic and exposure-history diversity represented. Clonotypes shared by all four sorted-subset donors showed higher generation probabilities than non-shared clonotypes. Naive subsets generally had larger estimated clonotype richness than memory subsets did. Sampling was restricted to blood, and TCR repertoires in tissue are likely to differ from TCR repertoires in blood. Pairwise subsampling indicated that sequencing depth was expected to affect the degree of clonotype sharing among donors.

The clonotype comes from a young man in good health. The sequenced sample consisted of naive CD4+ T cells sorted from blood. The sample's cell subset or site label is to be understood as: CD45RA+ positively selected.

In nucleotide form, the sequence is TGTGCCAGCAGCTTGGGGGGTACGACAGCTTCACCCCTCCACTTT. Its protein reads: CASSLGGTTASPLHF. The chain is assembled from TRBV5-4 and TRBJ1-6, and perhaps TRBD1 as D gene, on 5 matching bases. A distance of 13 bases separates the germline ends of V and J, which lose 0 bases and 9 bases respectively. The CDR3 runs 15 residues from the cysteine to the phenylalanine. This entry keeps only the CDR3 DNA: 45 bases, framed from base 1. CDR1 SGHNT and CDR2 YYREEE are derived from the germline V gene (reference sequence).